Below, 22 T cell receptor beta chains from the same sample are listed, as sequenced in a study of shared clonotypes between healthy human individuals. Profiled with immunoSEQ multiplex PCR; TCRdb holds only in-frame clones, not every one. The sample contains roughly 2,500,000 clones, 93% of which appear only once. What was sequenced was naive CD4+ T cells from PBMCs. Indicated subset: CD45RA+ positively selected. These TCRs come from a man aged 18 to 30 in good health. Some clones in this sample may be carry-over from other donors' samples.

V usage is TRBV7-2 and J usage is TRBJ2-5; a weak D match, TRBD2 (6 bases). V was pared by 4 bases and J by 1 base, with 7 bases between. Germline-derived CDR1 and CDR2 are SGHTA and FQGNSA. There are 13 residues in the CDR3. CDR3 DNA: TGTGCCAGCAGCTCGGGACTCCAAGAGACCCAGTACTTC. It yields the protein CASSSGLQETQYF.

V is TRBV28 and J is TRBJ1-5, with 9 bases lining up with TRBD1. The junction had 9 bases not matched to a gene; V was cut back by 5 bases and J by 10 bases. Per germline, CDR1 MDHEN and CDR2 SYDVKM. The CDR3 totals 14 residues. The CDR3 region has the DNA TGTGCCAGCAGTCCCCCGGGACAGGGAAGACCCCAGCATTTT. Translating gives CASSPPGQGRPQHF.

The chain joins TRBV7-9 to TRBJ2-1, with 10 bases fitting TRBD2. This CDR3 contains 17 residues. Losses at the gene ends were 1 base for V and 5 bases for J; bases not matched to a gene: 8. From germline, CDR1 is SEHNR and CDR2 FQNEAQ (reference sequence). The CDR3 loop reads CASSLGAGGPGDNEQFF. CDR3 in DNA: TGTGCCAGCAGCTTAGGAGCGGGAGGGCCGGGAGACAATGAGCAGTTCTTC.

V usage is TRBV5-1 and J usage is TRBJ2-3, with TRBD2 matching over 10 bases. This CDR3 is built from 16 residues. The ends lost 4 bases at V and 1 base at J; junction bases unmatched: 6. Germline CDR1 SGHRS, CDR2 YFSETQ. CDR3 in DNA: TGCGCCAGCAGCGGGATAGGACTAGCGGGCACAGATACGCAGTATTTT. Protein: CASSGIGLAGTDTQYF.

The J gene is TRBJ2-5, the V gene TRBV5-6; D perhaps matches TRBD1 (6 bases). The tail of the sequence fits TRBJ2-7 better, so the J call may be wrong. Per germline, CDR1 SGHDT and CDR2 YYEEEE. This CDR3 region has 12 residues. This CDR3 is CASSLDRYEQYF. The CDR3, as DNA: TGTGCCAGCAGCCTGGACAGATACGAGCAGTACTTC.

The CDR3 sequence: CASGLTPYPDRQLNTEAFF. Written as DNA, the CDR3 is TGTGCTAGTGGTTTGACACCCTACCCGGACAGGCAACTTAACACTGAAGCTTTCTTT. The chain couples TRBV12-5 to TRBJ1-1; 7 bases match TRBD1. CDR1 is LGHNT, CDR2 FRNRAP, per germline. The V and J ends lost 2 bases and 2 bases, in that order; junction bases with no gene match: 17. This CDR3 has 19 amino acids.

J is TRBJ1-1 and V is TRBV6-4, with TRBD1 as a possible D gene (6 bases). The CDR3 totals 13 residues. Looked up from germline, CDR1 is MRHNA and CDR2 is SNTAGT. The germline V and J ends were trimmed by 5 bases and 11 bases, with 18 bases remaining between them. The CDR3 sequence is CASSYAQGGRAFF. Here the CDR3 DNA reads TGTGCCAGCAGTTACGCACAGGGTGGTAGGGCTTTCTTT.

This clone was detected once. The chain carries TRBV18 and TRBJ1-5; D perhaps matches TRBD1 (5 bases). The germline V gene encodes CDR1 KGHSH and CDR2 LQKENI. The V end was cut by 3 bases, the J end by 0 bases, with 15 bases between. The CDR3 is 17 amino acids. Here the CDR3 reads CASSPRASGNSNQPQHF. Written as DNA, the CDR3 is TGTGCCAGCTCACCTCGGGCCTCAGGGAATAGCAATCAGCCCCAGCATTTT.

The chain employs TRBV5-1 and TRBJ2-2; 10 bases line up with TRBD1. Trimming cost V 9 bases and J 7 bases; bases outside gene matches: 15. The CDR3 runs 16 residues. Germline CDR1 is SGHRS and CDR2 is YFSETQ. CDR3 sequence: CATDPTGTGVIGELFF. CDR3 DNA sequence: TGCGCCACCGATCCTACCGGGACAGGGGTTATCGGGGAGCTGTTTTTT.

This sequence joins TRBV20-1 and TRBJ2-5; D is unclear. Germline V lookup: CDR1 DFQATT, CDR2 SNEGSKA (reference sequence). Trimming stripped 1 base from V and 5 bases from J, with 5 bases between. The length of the CDR3 is 11 residues. Written as DNA, the CDR3 is TGCAGTGCTAGAGGGTTTGAGACCCAGTACTTC. Its protein is CSARGFETQYF.

This chain connects TRBV27 to TRBJ2-1; the match to TRBD2 covers 7 bases. Germline loops: CDR1 MNHEY, CDR2 SMNVEV (reference sequence). Unmatched junction bases numbered 13, after V lost 5 bases and J lost 3 bases. This CDR3 contains 17 residues. CDR3 nucleotides: TGTGCCAGCAGTGCCTCCCCCAAGGGACTATTCTACAATGAGCAGTTCTTC. Amino acids: CASSASPKGLFYNEQFF.

The chain is built from TRBV6-5 and TRBJ2-4; a possible D gene is TRBD1 (6 bases). The CDR3 runs to 15 residues. Germline V lookup: CDR1 MNHEY, CDR2 SVGAGI. V was shortened by 4 bases and J by 8 bases, with 18 bases between the two germline ends. In DNA form, the CDR3 reads TGTGCCAGCAGTTCGGAAGGGACAAGTCCTGACATTCAGTACTTC. Its translation: CASSSEGTSPDIQYF.

Worth noting for this clone: Other DNA sequences of this sample code for an identical CDR3. The V gene is TRBV18, the J gene TRBJ2-1; D ambiguous. Germline V lookup: CDR1 KGHSH, CDR2 LQKENI. The V and J ends lost 1 base and 0 bases respectively, with 7 bases between them. The CDR3 runs to 15 residues. The CDR3 DNA reads as TGTGCCAGCTCACCACGCGGTAGCTCCTACAATGAGCAGTTCTTC. This gives the protein CASSPRGSSYNEQFF.

This chain links TRBV9 with TRBJ2-1; D is possibly TRBD2 (5 bases). Trimming took off 0 bases at V and 4 bases at J, with 11 bases between the two ends. The germline CDR1 and CDR2 sequences are SGDLS and YYNGEE. The CDR3 runs to 15 residues. The CDR3 DNA reads TGTGCCAGCAGCGTAGATCCGGGAACGTACAATGAGCAGTTCTTC. It specifies CASSVDPGTYNEQFF. Variable domain in full (rest from reference TRBV9 and TRBJ2-1): DSGVTQTPKHLITATGQRVTLRCSPRSGDLSVYWYQQSLDQGLQFLIQYYNGEERAKGNILERFSAQQFPDLHSELNLSSLELGDSALYFCASSVDPGTYNEQFFGPGTRLTVL.

This clone was recorded once. The V gene is TRBV6-1, the J gene TRBJ1-4; D is unclear. From germline, CDR1 is MNHNS and CDR2 SASEGT. This CDR3 has 13 amino acids. V dropped 8 bases and J dropped 7 bases, with 14 bases sitting between them. This CDR3 reads CASCPLRGEKLFF. The CDR3 nucleotides read TGTGCCAGCTGCCCCCTTCGGGGTGAAAAACTGTTTTTT.

The CDR3 loop reads CSVGIGRSNTGELFF. The DNA for the CDR3 is TGCAGCGTTGGCATTGGGCGGTCGAACACCGGGGAGCTGTTTTTT. J is TRBJ2-2 and V is TRBV29-1, with unresolved D. Germline CDR1 and CDR2: SQVTM and ANQGSEA. CDR3 length equals 15 residues. V was trimmed by 4 bases and J by 0 bases, leaving 12 bases between them.

The gene calls are TRBV7-2 and TRBJ2-3, with TRBD2 identical over 9 bases. Germline loops: CDR1 SGHTA, CDR2 FQGNSA. The CDR3 runs to 17 residues. Trimming at V came to 1 base and at J to 0 bases, leaving 5 bases not matched to a gene. The CDR3 DNA sequence: TGTGCCAGCAGCTTAGGGTCTAGCGGGGACAGCACAGATACGCAGTATTTT. Residues: CASSLGSSGDSTDTQYF.

J is TRBJ2-7 and V is TRBV5-6, with 9 bases lining up with TRBD2. Germline trimming cut 4 bases from V and 3 bases from J; bases unmatched to any gene: 14. The length of the CDR3 is 17 residues. CDR1 and CDR2 (germline): SGHDT, YYEEEE. The CDR3 coding sequence is TGTGCCAGCAGCCCTCTCCCCATAGCGGGAGAAGTCTACGAGCAGTACTTC. Residues: CASSPLPIAGEVYEQYF.

In DNA form, the CDR3 reads TGTGCCAGTAGTACCGGGACCCCCAGAGGAGGTGAAGCTTTCTTT. This sequence encodes CASSTGTPRGGEAFF. The J gene is TRBJ1-1, the V gene TRBV19; the D gene is possibly TRBD1 (5 bases). V gave up 4 bases and J gave up 7 bases, with 19 bases separating them. In germline, CDR1 is LNHDA, CDR2 SQIVND (reference sequence). The CDR3 contains 15 residues.

V and J are TRBV28 and TRBJ2-1; 8 bases match TRBD2. V lost 10 bases and J lost 5; bases outside the gene matches: 10. The CDR3 loop spans 14 amino acids. Germline CDR1 is MDHEN and CDR2 is SYDVKM. The CDR3: CATRAGEPDNEQFF. The CDR3 bases are TGTGCCACCCGAGCGGGAGAGCCAGACAATGAGCAGTTCTTC.

This clone showed up just a few times. The rearrangement uses TRBV2 and TRBJ2-2, with a weak D call TRBD1 (5 bases). V gave up 6 bases and J gave up 5 bases, with 13 bases separating them. In germline, CDR1 is SNHLY, CDR2 FYNNEI. The CDR3 runs to 14 residues. In DNA form, the CDR3 reads TGTGCCAGCAGGGTACAGGAAGGAACCGGGGAGCTGTTTTTT. Residues: CASRVQEGTGELFF.

Worth noting for this clone: This specimen includes other DNA sequences encoding the same CDR3. V usage is TRBV7-9 and J usage is TRBJ1-1; D perhaps matches TRBD1 (5 bases). Deletions cut 4 bases from V and 3 bases from J, with 9 bases between. CDR1 and CDR2 (germline): SEHNR, FQNEAQ (reference sequence). This CDR3 region has 13 residues. As DNA, the CDR3 is TGTGCCAGCAGCTCGCAGGGAGACACTGAAGCTTTCTTT. It encodes CASSSQGDTEAFF.